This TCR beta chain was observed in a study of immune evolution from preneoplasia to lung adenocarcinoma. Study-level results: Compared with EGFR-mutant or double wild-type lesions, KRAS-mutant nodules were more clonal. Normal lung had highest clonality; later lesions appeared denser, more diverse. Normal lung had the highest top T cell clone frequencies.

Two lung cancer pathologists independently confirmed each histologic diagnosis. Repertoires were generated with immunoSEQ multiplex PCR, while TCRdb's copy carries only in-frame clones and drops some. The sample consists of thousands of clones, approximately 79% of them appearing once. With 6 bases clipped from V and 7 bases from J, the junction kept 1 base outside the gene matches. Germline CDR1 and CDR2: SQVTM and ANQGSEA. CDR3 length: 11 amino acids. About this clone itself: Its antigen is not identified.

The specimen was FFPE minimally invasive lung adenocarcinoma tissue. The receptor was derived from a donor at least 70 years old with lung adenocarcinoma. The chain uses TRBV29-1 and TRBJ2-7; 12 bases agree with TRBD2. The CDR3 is CSVGLAGEQYF. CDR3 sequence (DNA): TGCAGCGTCGGACTAGCGGGAGAGCAGTACTTC.